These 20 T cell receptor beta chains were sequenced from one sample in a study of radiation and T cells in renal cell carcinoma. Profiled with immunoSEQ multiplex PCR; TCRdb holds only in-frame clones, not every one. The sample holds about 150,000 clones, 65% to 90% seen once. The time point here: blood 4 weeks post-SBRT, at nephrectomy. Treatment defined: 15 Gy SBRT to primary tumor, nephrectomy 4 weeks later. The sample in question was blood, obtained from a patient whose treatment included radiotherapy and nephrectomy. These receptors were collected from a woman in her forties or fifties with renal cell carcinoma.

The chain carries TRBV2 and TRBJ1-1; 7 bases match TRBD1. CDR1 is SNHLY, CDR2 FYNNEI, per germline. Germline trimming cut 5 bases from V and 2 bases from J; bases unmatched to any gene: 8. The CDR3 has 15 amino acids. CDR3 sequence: CASSPDRAYNTEAFF. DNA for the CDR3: TGTGCCAGCAGTCCCGACAGGGCCTATAACACTGAAGCTTTCTTT.

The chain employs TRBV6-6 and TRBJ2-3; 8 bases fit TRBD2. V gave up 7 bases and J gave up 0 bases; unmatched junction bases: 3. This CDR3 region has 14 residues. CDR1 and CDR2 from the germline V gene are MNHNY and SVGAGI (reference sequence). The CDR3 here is CASKLAASTDTQYF. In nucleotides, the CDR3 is TGTGCCAGCAAACTAGCGGCTAGCACAGATACGCAGTATTTT.

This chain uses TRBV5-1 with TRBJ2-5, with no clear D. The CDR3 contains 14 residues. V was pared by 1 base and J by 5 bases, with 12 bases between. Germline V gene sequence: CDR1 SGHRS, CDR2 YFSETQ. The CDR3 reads CASSLRSASETQYF. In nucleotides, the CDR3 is TGCGCCAGCAGCTTGCGGAGCGCCTCCGAGACCCAGTACTTC.

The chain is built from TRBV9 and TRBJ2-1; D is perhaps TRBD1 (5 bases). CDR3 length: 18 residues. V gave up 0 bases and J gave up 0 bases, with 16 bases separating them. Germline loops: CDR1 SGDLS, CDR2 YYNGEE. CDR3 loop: CASSVGVRQKSSYNEQFF. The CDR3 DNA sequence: TGTGCCAGCAGCGTAGGGGTTCGACAGAAGAGCTCCTACAATGAGCAGTTCTTC.

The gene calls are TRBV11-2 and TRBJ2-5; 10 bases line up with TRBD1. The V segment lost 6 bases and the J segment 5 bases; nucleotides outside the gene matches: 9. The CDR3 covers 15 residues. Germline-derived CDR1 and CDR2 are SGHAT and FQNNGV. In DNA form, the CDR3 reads TGTGCCAGCAGGAACCGGGACAGGGGAGTGGAGACCCAGTACTTC. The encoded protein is CASRNRDRGVETQYF.

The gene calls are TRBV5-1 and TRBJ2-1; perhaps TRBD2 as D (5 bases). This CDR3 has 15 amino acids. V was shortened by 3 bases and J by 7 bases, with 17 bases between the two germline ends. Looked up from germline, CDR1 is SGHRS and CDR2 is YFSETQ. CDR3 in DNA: TGCGCCAGCAGCTCGCTAGCAGTGGGAACAAATGAGCAGTTCTTC. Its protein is CASSSLAVGTNEQFF.

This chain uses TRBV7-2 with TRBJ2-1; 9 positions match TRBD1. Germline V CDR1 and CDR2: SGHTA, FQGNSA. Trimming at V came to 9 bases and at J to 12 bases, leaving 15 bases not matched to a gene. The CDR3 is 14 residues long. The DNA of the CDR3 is TGTGCCAGTACTACGGGACAGGGCGATACGAGGCAGTTCTTC. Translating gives CASTTGQGDTRQFF.

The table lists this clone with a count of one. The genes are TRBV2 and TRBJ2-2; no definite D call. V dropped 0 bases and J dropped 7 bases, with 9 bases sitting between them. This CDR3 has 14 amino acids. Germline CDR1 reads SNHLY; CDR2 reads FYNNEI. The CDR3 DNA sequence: TGTGCCAGCAGTGAAGCGGTGGACGGCGGGGAGCTGTTTTTT. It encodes CASSEAVDGGELFF.

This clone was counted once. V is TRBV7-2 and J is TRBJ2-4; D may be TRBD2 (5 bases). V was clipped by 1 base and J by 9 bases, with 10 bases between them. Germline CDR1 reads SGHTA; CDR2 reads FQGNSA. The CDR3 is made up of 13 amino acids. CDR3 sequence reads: CASSLEDRGIQYF. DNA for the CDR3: TGTGCCAGCAGCTTAGAGGACCGGGGCATTCAGTACTTC.

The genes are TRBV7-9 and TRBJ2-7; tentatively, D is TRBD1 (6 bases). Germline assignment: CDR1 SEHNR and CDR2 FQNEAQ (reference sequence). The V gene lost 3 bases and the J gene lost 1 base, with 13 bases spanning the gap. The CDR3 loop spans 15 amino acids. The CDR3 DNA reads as TGTGCCAGCAGCTTGTCAGGGGTTCTTTCCTACGAGCAGTACTTC. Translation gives CASSLSGVLSYEQYF.

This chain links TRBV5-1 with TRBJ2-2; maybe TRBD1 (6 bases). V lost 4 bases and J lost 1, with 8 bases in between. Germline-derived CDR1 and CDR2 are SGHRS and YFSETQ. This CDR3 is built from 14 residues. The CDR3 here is CASSRDKNTGELFF. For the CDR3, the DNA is TGCGCCAGCAGCCGGGACAAGAACACCGGGGAGCTGTTTTTT. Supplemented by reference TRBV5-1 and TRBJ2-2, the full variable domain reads KAGVTQTPRYLIKTRGQQVTLSCSPISGHRSVSWYQQTPGQGLQFLFEYFSETQRNKGNFPGRFSGRQFSNSRSEMNVSTLELGDSALYLCASSRDKNTGELFFGEGSRLTVL.

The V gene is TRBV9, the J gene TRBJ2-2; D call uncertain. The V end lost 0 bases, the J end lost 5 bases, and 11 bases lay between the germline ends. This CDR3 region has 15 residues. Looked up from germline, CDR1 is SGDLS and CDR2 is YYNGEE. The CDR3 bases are TGTGCCAGCAGCGTAGCGTCAGGTCAAACCGGGGAGCTGTTTTTT. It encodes CASSVASGQTGELFF.

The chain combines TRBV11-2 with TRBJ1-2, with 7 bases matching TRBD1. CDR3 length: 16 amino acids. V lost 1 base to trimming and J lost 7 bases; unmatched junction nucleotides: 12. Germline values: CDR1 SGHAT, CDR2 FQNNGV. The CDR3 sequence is CASSLGLGSGGSGYTF. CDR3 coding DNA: TGTGCCAGCAGCTTAGGCCTTGGTTCAGGGGGAAGTGGCTACACCTTC.

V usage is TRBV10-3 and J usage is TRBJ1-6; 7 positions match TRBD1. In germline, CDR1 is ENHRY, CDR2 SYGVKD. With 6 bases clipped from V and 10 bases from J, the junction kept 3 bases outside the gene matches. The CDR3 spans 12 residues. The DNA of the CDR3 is TGTGCCATCAGACAGGGGAACTCACCCCTCCACTTT. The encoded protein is CAIRQGNSPLHF.

The CDR3 reads CASSLAAGLRSTDTQYF. In nucleotides, the CDR3 is TGTGCCAGCAGCTTGGCCGCGGGACTCCGTAGCACAGATACGCAGTATTTT. The chain carries TRBV5-6 and TRBJ2-3, with D possibly being TRBD2 (6 bases). This CDR3 contains 17 residues. V was pared by 0 bases and J by 0 bases, with 14 bases between. Germline loops: CDR1 SGHDT, CDR2 YYEEEE.

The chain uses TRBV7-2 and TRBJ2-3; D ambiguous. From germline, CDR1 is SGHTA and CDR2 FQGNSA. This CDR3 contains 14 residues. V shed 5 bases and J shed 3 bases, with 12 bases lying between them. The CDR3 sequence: CASSPTRATDTQYF. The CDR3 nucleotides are TGTGCCAGCAGCCCTACCCGGGCTACAGATACGCAGTATTTT.

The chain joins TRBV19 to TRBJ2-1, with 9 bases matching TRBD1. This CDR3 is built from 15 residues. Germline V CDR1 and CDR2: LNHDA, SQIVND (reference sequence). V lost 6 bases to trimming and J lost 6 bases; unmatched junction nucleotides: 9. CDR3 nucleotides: TGTGCCAGTAGACCCCCCCGGACAGGGGTCAATGAGCAGTTCTTC. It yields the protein CASRPPRTGVNEQFF. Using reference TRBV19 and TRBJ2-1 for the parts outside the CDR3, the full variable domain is DGGITQSPKYLFRKEGQNVTLSCEQNLNHDAMYWYRQDPGQGLRLIYYSQIVNDFQKGDIAEGYSVSREKKESFPLTVTSAQKNPTAFYLCASRPPRTGVNEQFFGPGTRLTVL.

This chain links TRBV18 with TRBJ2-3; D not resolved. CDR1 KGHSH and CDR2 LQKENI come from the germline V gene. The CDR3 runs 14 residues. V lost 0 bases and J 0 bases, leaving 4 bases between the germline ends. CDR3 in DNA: TGTGCCAGCTCACCACCCGACAGCACAGATACGCAGTATTTT. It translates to CASSPPDSTDTQYF.

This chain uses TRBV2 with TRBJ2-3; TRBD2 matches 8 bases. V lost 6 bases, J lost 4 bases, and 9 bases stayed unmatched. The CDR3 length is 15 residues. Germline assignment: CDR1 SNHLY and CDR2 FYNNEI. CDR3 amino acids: CASSQAGGGADTQYF. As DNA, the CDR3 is TGTGCCAGCAGCCAGGCGGGGGGTGGCGCAGATACGCAGTATTTT.

The CDR3 here is CASSLAGHTETQYF. The CDR3 bases are TGTGCCAGCAGCTTGGCAGGGCACACGGAGACCCAGTACTTC. V usage is TRBV5-8 and J usage is TRBJ2-5; D might be TRBD1 (5 bases). Germline V gene sequence: CDR1 SGHTS, CDR2 YDEGEE. Trimming pared 0 bases from V and 5 bases from J, leaving 11 bases between. The length of the CDR3 is 14 residues.